The sequence of this T cell receptor (beta chain) was determined in a study of T cells in Graves' hyperthyroidism and ophthalmopathy. This CDR3 region has 14 residues. The V gene's germline CDR1 is MNHEY and CDR2 SMNVEV (reference sequence). The germline V and J ends were trimmed by 5 bases and 0 bases, with 10 bases remaining between them. The CDR3 regions of TCR beta were amplified from RNA transcripts. The TCR CDR3 first-round RT-PCR relied on the HTBI primer set. In TCRdb, the multiplex PCR reads were re-called with MiXCR into one record per CDR3 protein. This repertoire shows approximately 600,000 distinct CDR3 sequences, less than 25% found once; its top ten account for under 35%. General study findings and limits: Expanded thyroid clonotypes (above 0.001) were mostly also found in blood.

The table lists this clonotype with many counts. The antigen remains unidentified. This chain uses TRBV27 with TRBJ1-1, with D unresolved. Sequencing used blood. The TCR comes from a man younger than 40 with Graves' ophthalmopathy. CDR3 region: CASSPPGMNTEAFF. Here the CDR3 DNA reads TGTGCCAGCAGTCCTCCGGGGATGAACACTGAAGCTTTCTTT.